A single sample gave rise to the 19 T cell receptor beta chains below, sequenced in a study of T cell changes during pregnancy in multiple sclerosis. The protocol was immunoSEQ multiplex PCR, while the TCRdb copy is restricted to in-frame clones and leaves out a portion. The repertoire holds more than 80,000 clones, with about 89% as singletons. The specimen was peripheral blood, collected before pregnancy. These TCRs come from a female donor with multiple sclerosis, enrolled in a pregnancy study.

The chain recombines TRBV15 with TRBJ2-3, with 8 positions matching TRBD2. Germline V lookup: CDR1 LNHNV, CDR2 YYDKDF (reference sequence). This CDR3 is 15 amino acids long. The V gene end was trimmed by 1 base and the J gene end by 5 bases; junction bases not matched to a gene: 5. CDR3 nucleotide sequence: TGTGCCACCAGCAGAGGGGGACTAGAGGGAGATACGCAGTATTTT. Translating gives CATSRGGLEGDTQYF.

The chain uses TRBV27 and TRBJ1-5; 7 nucleotides line up with TRBD1. The V and J ends lost 6 bases and 2 bases, in that order; junction bases with no gene match: 7. The CDR3 has 15 amino acids. Germline CDR1 reads MNHEY; CDR2 reads SMNVEV (reference sequence). The CDR3 protein is CASSQDRDRNQPQHF. As DNA, the CDR3 is TGTGCCAGCAGCCAAGACAGGGATCGCAATCAGCCCCAGCATTTT.

This rearrangement joins TRBV27 to TRBJ2-2; 10 positions agree with TRBD1. The germline V gene encodes CDR1 MNHEY and CDR2 SMNVEV (reference sequence). J lost 6 bases, V lost 7 bases, and 14 bases had no gene match. The CDR3 consists of 17 residues. CDR3 region: CASKSLTGTGVSGELFF. In nucleotides, the CDR3 is TGTGCCAGCAAGTCACTCACCGGGACAGGGGTTTCCGGGGAGCTGTTTTTT.

The V call is TRBV6-1, the J call TRBJ2-7; TRBD1 is a possible D gene (6 bases). Trimming removed 1 base at V and 2 bases at J, with 9 bases between. The V gene's germline CDR1 is MNHNS and CDR2 SASEGT. The CDR3 is 14 residues long. In nucleotides, the CDR3 is TGTGCCAGCAGTGAAGGGACAGTGACCTACGAGCAGTACTTC. Protein: CASSEGTVTYEQYF.

A single count supports this clone. The gene calls are TRBV2 and TRBJ2-1; TRBD2 aligns across 7 bases. Germline-derived CDR1 and CDR2 are SNHLY and FYNNEI. The CDR3 loop spans 14 amino acids. V shed 1 base, J shed 10 bases, and the junction held 7 bases outside the gene matches. CDR3 DNA: TGTGCCAGCAGTGAAGAGACTAGCTGGGGGGAGCAGTTCTTC. The encoded protein is CASSEETSWGEQFF.

The count of this clone is one. V and J are TRBV2 and TRBJ2-1; 9 bases match TRBD2. CDR1 SNHLY and CDR2 FYNNEI come from the germline V gene. V lost 2 bases, J lost 3 bases, and 5 bases stayed unmatched. The CDR3 has 16 residues. CDR3 sequence (DNA): TGTGCCAGCAGTGAAAGACTAGCGGTTGACTACAATGAGCAGTTCTTC. It encodes CASSERLAVDYNEQFF. Drawing the rest from reference TRBV2 and TRBJ2-1, the complete variable domain is EPEVTQTPSHQVTQMGQEVILRCVPISNHLYFYWYRQILGQKVEFLVSFYNNEISEKSEIFDDQFSVERPDGSNFTLKIRSTKLEDSAMYFCASSERLAVDYNEQFFGPGTRLTVL.

The chain couples TRBV18 to TRBJ2-7, with TRBD2 matching 9 bases. Germline values: CDR1 KGHSH, CDR2 LQKENI. Unmatched junction bases numbered 3, after V lost 9 bases and J lost 0 bases. CDR3 length equals 13 residues. Here the CDR3 reads CASASGNSYEQYF. Here the CDR3 DNA reads TGTGCCAGTGCTAGCGGGAACTCCTACGAGCAGTACTTC.

This rearrangement joins TRBV18 to TRBJ2-7; 12 nucleotides line up with TRBD2. V shed 3 bases and J 2 bases; nucleotides not matched to a gene: 5. The V gene's germline CDR1 is KGHSH and CDR2 LQKENI. The CDR3 totals 16 residues. CDR3 nucleotides: TGTGCCAGCTCACCCTGGACTAGCGGGACCACCTACGAGCAGTACTTC. It specifies CASSPWTSGTTYEQYF.

J is TRBJ2-4 and V is TRBV13; 11 bases are shared with TRBD2. CDR1 PRHDT and CDR2 FYEKMQ come from the germline V gene (reference sequence). The CDR3 contains 21 residues. The V and J ends lost 3 bases and 0 bases, in that order; junction bases with no gene match: 16. This chain's CDR3 is CASSFRPGGVGLAGAKNIQYF. The DNA for the CDR3 is TGTGCCAGCAGCTTTAGGCCCGGGGGGGTCGGACTAGCGGGAGCCAAAAACATTCAGTACTTC.

The chain combines TRBV7-2 with TRBJ2-7; 9 bases fit TRBD2. The length of the CDR3 is 14 residues. The junction had 2 bases not matched to a gene; V was cut back by 3 bases and J by 2 bases. Germline CDR1 and CDR2: SGHTA and FQGNSA. This CDR3 reads CASSFRLAAYEQYF. The CDR3 coding sequence is TGTGCCAGCAGCTTTCGACTAGCGGCCTACGAGCAGTACTTC.

The chain employs TRBV28 and TRBJ1-4; TRBD1 matches at 8 bases. The ends lost 5 bases at V and 4 bases at J; junction bases unmatched: 3. Germline V CDR1 and CDR2: MDHEN, SYDVKM. The CDR3 has 14 residues. DNA for the CDR3: TGTGCCAGCAGTCCAGGGGGCAATAATGAAAAACTGTTTTTT. It translates to CASSPGGNNEKLFF.

The chain is built from TRBV6-6 and TRBJ2-5; 9 bases line up with TRBD2. The CDR3 has 14 residues. After removal of 6 bases from V and 5 bases from J, the junction contained 7 bases not matched to a gene. CDR1 is MNHNY, CDR2 SVGAGI, per germline (reference sequence). The CDR3 is CASRRAGGSETQYF. CDR3 nucleotide sequence: TGTGCCAGCAGACGAGCGGGGGGTTCCGAGACCCAGTACTTC.

This chain's CDR3 is CAWSAVGPKNQPQHF. The CDR3 DNA sequence: TGTGCCTGGAGTGCTGTGGGGCCTAAGAATCAGCCCCAGCATTTT. J is TRBJ1-5 and V is TRBV30, with D possibly being TRBD1 (5 bases). The CDR3 totals 15 residues. V lost 1 base to trimming and J lost 4 bases, with 14 bases between them. Per the germline V gene, CDR1 is GTSNPN and CDR2 is SVGIG (reference sequence).

The chain combines TRBV2 with TRBJ2-7, with TRBD1 as a possible D gene (5 bases). The CDR3 sequence is 14 residues long. V lost 3 bases and J lost 2, with 11 bases in between. Germline lookup yields CDR1 SNHLY and CDR2 FYNNEI. The CDR3 DNA reads TGTGCCAGCAGTGAGGGGCGTCGGGCCTACGAGCAGTACTTC. It codes for CASSEGRRAYEQYF.

V and J are TRBV5-6 and TRBJ1-4; 8 nucleotides agree with TRBD1. Germline V gene data show CDR1 as SGHDT and CDR2 as YYEEEE. This CDR3 is 15 amino acids long. V lost 4 bases, J lost 7 bases, and 9 bases stayed unmatched. CDR3 in DNA: TGTGCCAGCAGCCCAACGCAGGGGGCGCCTGAAAAACTGTTTTTT. The encoded protein is CASSPTQGAPEKLFF.

This rearrangement joins TRBV9 to TRBJ1-3; 8 bases fit TRBD1. Germline CDR1 and CDR2: SGDLS and YYNGEE. CDR3 length equals 16 residues. V shed 4 bases and J 4 bases; nucleotides not matched to a gene: 10. CDR3 loop: CASSPRTGRNGNTIYF. DNA for the CDR3: TGTGCCAGCAGCCCCCGGACAGGGCGAAACGGAAACACCATATATTTT.

The V call is TRBV11-3, the J call TRBJ1-1; D is perhaps TRBD1 (6 bases). Germline V lookup: CDR1 SGHNT, CDR2 YENEEA. The V end was cut by 1 base, the J end by 3 bases, with 15 bases between. This CDR3 has 16 amino acids. In DNA, the CDR3 is TGTGCCAGCAGCTTAGTTATCGGGGGGCGCGACACTGAAGCTTTCTTT. Protein product: CASSLVIGGRDTEAFF.

V gene TRBV19 combines with J gene TRBJ2-1; TRBD2 agrees at 14 bases. Germline loops: CDR1 LNHDA, CDR2 SQIVND (reference sequence). The CDR3 contains 15 residues. J was trimmed by 10 bases and V by 3 bases; bases with no gene match: 5. The CDR3 loop reads CASSMGTSGGREQFF. The CDR3 DNA is TGTGCCAGTAGTATGGGGACTAGCGGGGGACGGGAGCAGTTCTTC.

As DNA, the CDR3 is TGTGCCAGCATCACGGTTGGAAACACCATATATTTT. Encoded protein: CASITVGNTIYF. J is TRBJ1-3 and V is TRBV6-1; D is uncertain. Trimming took 7 bases from V and 3 from J, leaving 7 bases between them. Germline CDR1 is MNHNS and CDR2 is SASEGT. This CDR3 has 12 amino acids.